This is a list of T cell receptor beta chains from one sample in a study of identical twins. TCRdb recomputed calls from the 5' RACE reads with MiXCR, one row per CDR3 protein. This sample carries some 1,600,000 distinct CDR3 sequences, about 30% of them seen once, and the ten largest clones take about 0.27%. The sample comprised cord blood. The receptors were sampled from a newborn girl in good health. The CDR3 runs from the conserved cysteine through the conserved F or W.

CDR3 protein,J gene,V gene
CASSEAMTGLETQYF,TRBJ2-5,TRBV2
CASSPRQGIGNQPQHF,TRBJ1-5,TRBV19
CASRRNMNTEAFF,TRBJ1-1,TRBV5-1
CSARELSLGRNTQYF,TRBJ2-3,TRBV20-1
CASSWDPNYGYTF,TRBJ1-2,TRBV6-7
CASSLSDADTQYF,TRBJ2-3,TRBV5-1
CASSTPLAGALRAQYF,TRBJ2-7,TRBV6-2/TRBV6-3
CASRGTGVYGYTF,TRBJ1-2,TRBV5-1
CASSLGANVKGDEQFF,TRBJ2-1,TRBV5-1
CASSYTTGGAADTQYF,TRBJ2-3,TRBV7-7